One and the same sample provided the 22 T cell receptor beta chains below, sequenced in a study of a mutant IDH1 vaccine in newly diagnosed glioma. Produced via immunoSEQ multiplex PCR; TCRdb's table is partial and in-frame only. The sample contains some 64,000 clones, about 88% of which appear only once. Their antigens remain unidentified. Time point denoted: week 11, during vaccination. In every dose of vaccine, 300 ug of mutant IDH1 20-mer peptide was given alongside topical imiquimod. Sequences were derived from PBMCs, sampled from a glioma patient whose treatment included an IDH1 peptide vaccine. The origin of the receptors is a woman aged 50 to 60 with glioma.

V is TRBV6-1 and J is TRBJ1-5; a possible D gene is TRBD1 (5 bases). Germline values: CDR1 MNHNS, CDR2 SASEGT. The V and J ends lost 2 bases and 7 bases respectively, with 18 bases between them. This CDR3 contains 16 residues. The CDR3 loop is CASSERRLGVGQPQHF. CDR3 DNA sequence: TGTGCCAGCAGTGAAAGAAGGTTGGGGGTGGGCCAGCCCCAGCATTTT.

The V and J genes are TRBV28 and TRBJ1-2; maybe TRBD1 (6 bases). The CDR3 length is 12 residues. The V end lost 5 bases, the J end lost 7 bases, and 11 bases lay between the germline ends. The germline gives CDR1 MDHEN, CDR2 SYDVKM. CDR3 sequence (DNA): TGTGCCAGCAGTCCGCAGGGGTCTGGCTACACCTTC. This translates into CASSPQGSGYTF.

This clone was recorded only once. The chain combines TRBV5-1 with TRBJ1-4; no clear D gene. Germline V gene data show CDR1 as SGHRS and CDR2 as YFSETQ. The CDR3 loop spans 14 amino acids. V was clipped by 3 bases and J by 5 bases, with 11 bases between them. The CDR3: CASSSRAPNEKLFF. CDR3 DNA: TGCGCCAGCAGCTCGCGGGCCCCCAATGAAAAACTGTTTTTT. Using reference TRBV5-1 and TRBJ1-4 for the parts outside the CDR3, the full variable domain is KAGVTQTPRYLIKTRGQQVTLSCSPISGHRSVSWYQQTPGQGLQFLFEYFSETQRNKGNFPGRFSGRQFSNSRSEMNVSTLELGDSALYLCASSSRAPNEKLFFGSGTQLSVL.

CDR3 DNA: TGTGCCAGCAGCCAGGACATGGGGGATGGCTACACCTTC. Residues: CASSQDMGDGYTF. V is TRBV9 and J is TRBJ1-2, with D perhaps TRBD1 (5 bases). This CDR3 is 13 amino acids long. V was shortened by 4 bases and J by 6 bases, with 13 bases between the two germline ends. Germline CDR1 SGDLS, CDR2 YYNGEE.

This clone was counted only a few times. The chain links TRBV6-5 to TRBJ1-1; D call uncertain. CDR1 and CDR2 (germline): MNHEY, SVGAGI. CDR3 length: 13 amino acids. V dropped 2 bases and J dropped 1 base, with 5 bases sitting between them. CDR3 DNA sequence: TGTGCCAGCAGTTACGGGGAGAACACTGAAGCTTTCTTT. As protein: CASSYGENTEAFF.

The rearrangement links TRBV25-1 to TRBJ2-1, with TRBD1 matching 7 bases. Germline V gene lookup returns CDR1 MGHDK and CDR2 SYGVNS. CDR3 size: 12 residues. The ends lost 4 bases at V and 12 bases at J; junction bases unmatched: 6. The CDR3 nucleotides are TGTGCCAGCAGTGGACCGGGACAGCCGCAGTTCTTC. Residues: CASSGPGQPQFF.

CDR3 amino acids: CAWIKGTNSYGYTF. Written as DNA, the CDR3 is TGTGCCTGGATCAAGGGAACCAACTCATATGGCTACACCTTC. The chain joins TRBV30 to TRBJ1-2; D is undetermined. V lost 4 bases, J lost 5 bases, and 17 bases lay in between. Germline values: CDR1 GTSNPN, CDR2 SVGIG (reference sequence). This CDR3 region has 14 residues.

V and J are TRBV30 and TRBJ2-5; D gene ambiguous. In germline, CDR1 is GTSNPN, CDR2 SVGIG (reference sequence). V lost 1 base and J lost 5, with 2 bases in between. CDR3 length: 10 amino acids. The CDR3 coding sequence is TGTGCCTGGAGTGGGGAGACCCAGTACTTC. It translates to CAWSGETQYF. The full variable domain, completed using reference TRBV30 and TRBJ2-5, is SQTIHQWPATLVQPVGSPLSLECTVEGTSNPNLYWYRQAAGRGLQLLFYSVGIGQISSEVPQNLSASRPQDRQFILSSKKLLLSDSGFYLCAWSGETQYFGPGTRLLVL.

The chain joins TRBV5-1 to TRBJ2-7; 9 bases align to TRBD1. The trim removed 0 bases at V and 3 bases at J, leaving 4 bases unmatched. The CDR3 totals 15 residues. Germline values: CDR1 SGHRS, CDR2 YFSETQ. CDR3 in DNA: TGCGCCAGCAGCTTGGGGGGACAGGGAGGCTACGAGCAGTACTTC. Protein: CASSLGGQGGYEQYF.

The rearrangement joins TRBV19 to TRBJ1-2, with D tentatively TRBD1 (5 bases). V gave up 6 bases and J gave up 8 bases, with 13 bases separating them. The CDR3 is 12 amino acids. Germline V gene lookup returns CDR1 LNHDA and CDR2 SQIVND (reference sequence). The CDR3 DNA reads as TGTGCCAGTAGCATACAGGAGGTGGGCTACACCTTC. Encoded protein: CASSIQEVGYTF.

This clone turned up a few times. The same CDR3 also results from other DNA sequences found in this sample. The chain is built from TRBV30 and TRBJ1-1, with unresolved D. V shed 0 bases and J shed 1 base, with 6 bases lying between them. Germline CDR1 GTSNPN, CDR2 SVGIG (reference sequence). The length of the CDR3 is 13 residues. The CDR3 nucleotides read TGTGCCTGGAGTGTACGCGCGAACACTGAAGCTTTCTTT. Its protein product is CAWSVRANTEAFF.

The chain employs TRBV18 and TRBJ1-2, with 7 bases fitting TRBD1. V was pared by 4 bases and J by 3 bases, with 5 bases of the junction left unmatched. Germline-derived CDR1 and CDR2 are KGHSH and LQKENI. CDR3 size: 14 residues. The CDR3 DNA sequence: TGTGCCAGCTCACTTGACAGGGCGGACTATGGCTACACCTTC. Protein product: CASSLDRADYGYTF.

The sample holds a few counts of this clone. This chain uses TRBV7-2 with TRBJ2-5; D is unresolved. V was cut by 2 bases and J by 5 bases, with 15 bases left in between. From germline, CDR1 is SGHTA and CDR2 FQGNSA. The CDR3 sequence is 15 residues long. CDR3 loop: CASSLQVWKGETQYF. The CDR3 DNA follows: TGTGCCAGCAGCTTACAGGTCTGGAAAGGGGAGACCCAGTACTTC.

This clone was seen only once. The chain couples TRBV25-1 to TRBJ2-2, with a possible D match to TRBD2 (5 bases). The CDR3 has 16 amino acids. The V end was cut by 3 bases, the J end by 10 bases, with 21 bases between. Germline CDR1 is MGHDK and CDR2 is SYGVNS. The CDR3: CASSESAGAGRAELFF. The DNA of the CDR3 is TGTGCCAGCAGTGAGAGTGCAGGCGCGGGCAGAGCGGAGCTGTTTTTT.

In the case of this clone: The same CDR3 is also encoded by other DNA sequences in this sample. The chain is built from TRBV7-2 and TRBJ1-1; no reliable D call. V was pared by 4 bases and J by 1 base, with 7 bases between. CDR3 length: 13 residues. Looked up from germline, CDR1 is SGHTA and CDR2 is FQGNSA. The CDR3 coding sequence is TGTGCCAGCAGCTATCGGGAGAACACTGAAGCTTTCTTT. It is translated as CASSYRENTEAFF.

The CDR3 DNA follows: TGTGCCTGGACCCCAGAGGGGGTCGGGGATACGCAGTATTTT. This encodes CAWTPEGVGDTQYF. The chain carries TRBV30 and TRBJ2-3; a weak D match, TRBD1 (6 bases). V was pared by 4 bases and J by 6 bases, with 17 bases between. The germline CDR1 and CDR2 sequences are GTSNPN and SVGIG (reference sequence). The CDR3 length is 14 residues.

The J gene is TRBJ2-7, the V gene TRBV5-1; D ambiguous. V was trimmed by 0 bases and J by 3 bases, leaving 4 bases between them. Germline CDR1 SGHRS, CDR2 YFSETQ. The CDR3 extends over 12 amino acids. The CDR3 region is CASSLVNYEQYF. The CDR3 bases are TGCGCCAGCAGCTTGGTTAACTACGAGCAGTACTTC. The whole variable domain, remainder taken from reference TRBV5-1 and TRBJ2-7, is KAGVTQTPRYLIKTRGQQVTLSCSPISGHRSVSWYQQTPGQGLQFLFEYFSETQRNKGNFPGRFSGRQFSNSRSEMNVSTLELGDSALYLCASSLVNYEQYFGPGTRLTVT.

The chain's CDR3 is CASRGRSKASGANVLTF. CDR3 DNA: TGTGCCTCCCGCGGGCGTTCAAAGGCCTCTGGGGCCAACGTCCTGACTTTC. The rearrangement links TRBV2 to TRBJ2-6, with D maybe TRBD2 (5 bases). The CDR3 length is 17 residues. Germline lookup yields CDR1 SNHLY and CDR2 FYNNEI. The ends were cut back, 11 bases at V and 0 bases at J, with 20 bases in the middle.

The chain joins TRBV5-1 to TRBJ1-3, with 7 bases that match TRBD1. The CDR3 totals 16 residues. Germline V gene data show CDR1 as SGHRS and CDR2 as YFSETQ. Trimming took 4 bases from V and 3 from J; bases not matched to a gene: 10. The CDR3 DNA reads TGCGCCAGCAGCCCCTCGGACAGGAAAAATGGAAACACCATATATTTT. Its protein is CASSPSDRKNGNTIYF.

The chain combines TRBV19 with TRBJ1-5, with TRBD1 as a possible D gene (5 bases). The CDR3 covers 15 residues. Trimming cost V 3 bases and J 6 bases, with 15 bases left between them. The germline V gene encodes CDR1 LNHDA and CDR2 SQIVND (reference sequence). CDR3 in DNA: TGTGCCAGTAGTATTTCGGGGCAGGGAAGTCAGCCCCAGCATTTT. It encodes CASSISGQGSQPQHF.

The rearrangement links TRBV6-6 to TRBJ1-2, with D maybe TRBD1 (5 bases). The germline V and J ends were trimmed by 8 bases and 4 bases, with 14 bases remaining between them. This CDR3 is built from 13 residues. Germline lookup yields CDR1 MNHNY and CDR2 SVGAGI (reference sequence). The CDR3 is CASHRGGSYGYTF. The CDR3 DNA reads TGTGCCAGCCATCGGGGCGGATCCTATGGCTACACCTTC.

The chain has TRBV29-1 and TRBJ1-3, with D maybe TRBD1 (6 bases). The ends were cut back, 6 bases at V and 0 bases at J, with 15 bases in the middle. The CDR3 runs to 15 residues. CDR1 is SQVTM, CDR2 ANQGSEA, per germline. CDR3: CSVIPGTNSGNTIYF. Written as DNA, the CDR3 is TGCAGCGTCATTCCCGGGACAAACTCTGGAAACACCATATATTTT.